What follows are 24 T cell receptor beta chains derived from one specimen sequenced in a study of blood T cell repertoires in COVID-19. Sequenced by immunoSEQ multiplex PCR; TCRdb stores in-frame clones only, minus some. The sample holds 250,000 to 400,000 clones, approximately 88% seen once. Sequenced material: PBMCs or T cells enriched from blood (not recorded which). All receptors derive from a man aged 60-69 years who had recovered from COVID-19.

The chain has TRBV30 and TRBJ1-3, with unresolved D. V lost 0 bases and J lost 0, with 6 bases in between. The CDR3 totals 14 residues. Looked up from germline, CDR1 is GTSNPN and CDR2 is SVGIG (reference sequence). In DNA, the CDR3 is TGTGCCTGGAGTGTACTTATCTCTGGAAACACCATATATTTT. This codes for CAWSVLISGNTIYF.

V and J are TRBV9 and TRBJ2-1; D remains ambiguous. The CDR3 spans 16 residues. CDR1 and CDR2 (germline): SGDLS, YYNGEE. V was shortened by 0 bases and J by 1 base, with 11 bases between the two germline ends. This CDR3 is CASSVAPARSYNEQFF. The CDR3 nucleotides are TGTGCCAGCAGCGTAGCCCCTGCGAGGTCCTACAATGAGCAGTTCTTC.

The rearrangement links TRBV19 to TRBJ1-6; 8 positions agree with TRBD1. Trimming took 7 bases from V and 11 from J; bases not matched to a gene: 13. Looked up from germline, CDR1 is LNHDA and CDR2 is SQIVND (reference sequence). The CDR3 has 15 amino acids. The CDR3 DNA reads TGTGCCAGTACCTCAACCGGGACAGGAAATACACCCCTCCACTTT. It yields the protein CASTSTGTGNTPLHF.

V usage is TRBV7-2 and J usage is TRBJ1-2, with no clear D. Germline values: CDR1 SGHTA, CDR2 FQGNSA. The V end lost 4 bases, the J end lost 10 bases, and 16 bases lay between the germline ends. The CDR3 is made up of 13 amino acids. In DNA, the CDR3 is TGTGCCAGCAGCTCATCACTCAACTGGGCCTACACCTTC. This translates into CASSSSLNWAYTF. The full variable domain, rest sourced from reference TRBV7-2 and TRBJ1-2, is GAGVSQSPSNKVTEKGKDVELRCDPISGHTALYWYRQSLGQGLEFLIYFQGNSAPDKSGLPSDRFSAERTGGSVSTLTIQRTQQEDSAVYLCASSSSLNWAYTFGSGTRLTVV.

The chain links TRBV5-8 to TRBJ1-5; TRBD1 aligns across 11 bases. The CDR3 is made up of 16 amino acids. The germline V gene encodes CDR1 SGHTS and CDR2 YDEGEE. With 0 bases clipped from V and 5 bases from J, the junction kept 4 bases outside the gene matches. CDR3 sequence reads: CASSLVGQGAYQPQHF. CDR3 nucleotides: TGTGCCAGCAGCTTGGTAGGACAGGGGGCGTATCAGCCCCAGCATTTT.

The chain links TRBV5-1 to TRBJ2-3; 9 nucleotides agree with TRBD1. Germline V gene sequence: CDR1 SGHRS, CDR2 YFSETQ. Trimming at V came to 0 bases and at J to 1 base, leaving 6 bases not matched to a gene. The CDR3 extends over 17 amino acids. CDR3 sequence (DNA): TGCGCCAGCAGCTTGGTTCCGGGACAGGGCCGCACAGATACGCAGTATTTT. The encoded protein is CASSLVPGQGRTDTQYF.

CDR3: CASSRGTGNQPQHF. The CDR3 DNA reads as TGTGCCAGCAGTCGCGGGACAGGGAATCAGCCCCAGCATTTT. The chain is built from TRBV27 and TRBJ1-5; 9 bases match TRBD1. The CDR3 length is 14 residues. Germline trimming cut 5 bases from V and 4 bases from J; bases unmatched to any gene: 3. Germline values: CDR1 MNHEY, CDR2 SMNVEV (reference sequence).

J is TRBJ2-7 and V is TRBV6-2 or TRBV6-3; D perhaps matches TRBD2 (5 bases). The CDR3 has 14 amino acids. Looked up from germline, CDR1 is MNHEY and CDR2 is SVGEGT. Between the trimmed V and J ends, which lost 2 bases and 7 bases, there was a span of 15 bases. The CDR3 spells CASSYPRDPDEQYF. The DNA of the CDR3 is TGTGCCAGCAGTTACCCCCGGGATCCGGATGAGCAGTACTTC.

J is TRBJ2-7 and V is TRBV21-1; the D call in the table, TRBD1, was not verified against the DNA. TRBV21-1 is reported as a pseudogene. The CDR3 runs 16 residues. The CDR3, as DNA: TGTGCCAGCAGCAAAGTCTTTCATACAGGGCCCTACGAGCAGTACTTC. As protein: CASSKVFHTGPYEQYF.

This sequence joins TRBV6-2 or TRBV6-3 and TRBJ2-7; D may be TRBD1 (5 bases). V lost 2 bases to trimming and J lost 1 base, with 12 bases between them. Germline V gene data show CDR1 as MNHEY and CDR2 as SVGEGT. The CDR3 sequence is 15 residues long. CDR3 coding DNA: TGTGCCAGCAGTTACCCCCCCCAGGGATCCTACGAGCAGTACTTC. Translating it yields CASSYPPQGSYEQYF.

DNA of the CDR3: TGTGCCAGTAGTATTCCCGGACAGGGGGCGTTGGAGACCCAGTACTTC. The encoded protein is CASSIPGQGALETQYF. The chain uses TRBV19 and TRBJ2-5; 11 nucleotides line up with TRBD1. Germline CDR1 and CDR2: LNHDA and SQIVND (reference sequence). The CDR3 has 16 residues. V shed 3 bases and J 5 bases; nucleotides not matched to a gene: 8.

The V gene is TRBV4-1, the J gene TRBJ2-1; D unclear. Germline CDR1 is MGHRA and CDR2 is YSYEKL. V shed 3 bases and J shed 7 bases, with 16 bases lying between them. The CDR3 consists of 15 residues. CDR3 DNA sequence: TGCGCCAGCAGCCATCCACTTCAGGTCGTAAATGAGCAGTTCTTC. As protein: CASSHPLQVVNEQFF.

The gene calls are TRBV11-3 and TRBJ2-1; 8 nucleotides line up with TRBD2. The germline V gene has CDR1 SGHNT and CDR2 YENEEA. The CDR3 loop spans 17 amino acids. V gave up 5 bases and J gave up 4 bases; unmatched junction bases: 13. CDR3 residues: CASSASASGFPYNEQFF. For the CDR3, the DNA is TGTGCCAGCAGCGCCTCGGCTAGCGGGTTCCCTTACAATGAGCAGTTCTTC.

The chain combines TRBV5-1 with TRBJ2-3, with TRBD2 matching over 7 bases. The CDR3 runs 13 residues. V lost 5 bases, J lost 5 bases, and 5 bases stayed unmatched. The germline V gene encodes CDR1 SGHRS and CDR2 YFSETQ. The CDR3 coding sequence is TGCGCCAGCAGATCTTCGGGGGGAGATACGCAGTATTTT. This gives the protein CASRSSGGDTQYF.

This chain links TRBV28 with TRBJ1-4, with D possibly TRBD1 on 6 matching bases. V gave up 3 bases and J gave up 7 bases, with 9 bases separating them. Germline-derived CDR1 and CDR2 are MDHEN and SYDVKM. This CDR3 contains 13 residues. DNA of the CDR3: TGTGCCAGCAGTTTCTTGACAGGTGAAAAACTGTTTTTT. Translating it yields CASSFLTGEKLFF. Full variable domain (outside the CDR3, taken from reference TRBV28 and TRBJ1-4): DVKVTQSSRYLVKRTGEKVFLECVQDMDHENMFWYRQDPGLGLRLIYFSYDVKMKEKGDIPEGYSVSREKKERFSLILESASTNQTSMYLCASSFLTGEKLFFGSGTQLSVL.

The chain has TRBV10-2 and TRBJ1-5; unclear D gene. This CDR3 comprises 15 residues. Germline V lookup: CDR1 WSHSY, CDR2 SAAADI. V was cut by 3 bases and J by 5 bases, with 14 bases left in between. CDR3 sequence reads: CASSDQRAPYQPQHF. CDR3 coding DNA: TGCGCCAGCAGTGATCAGAGGGCCCCGTATCAGCCCCAGCATTTT.

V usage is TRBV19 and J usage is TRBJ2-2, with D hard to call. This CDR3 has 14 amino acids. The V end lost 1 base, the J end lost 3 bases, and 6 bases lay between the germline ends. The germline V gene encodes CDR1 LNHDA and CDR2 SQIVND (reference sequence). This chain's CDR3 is CASSIVGYTGELFF. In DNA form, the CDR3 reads TGTGCCAGTAGTATAGTCGGTTACACCGGGGAGCTGTTTTTT.

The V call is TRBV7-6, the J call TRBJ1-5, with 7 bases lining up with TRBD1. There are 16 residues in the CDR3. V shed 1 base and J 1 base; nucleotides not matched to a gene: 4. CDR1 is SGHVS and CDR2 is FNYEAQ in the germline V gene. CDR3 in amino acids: CASSLGTGVSNQPQHF. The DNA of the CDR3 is TGTGCCAGCAGCTTAGGTACAGGGGTGAGCAATCAGCCCCAGCATTTT.

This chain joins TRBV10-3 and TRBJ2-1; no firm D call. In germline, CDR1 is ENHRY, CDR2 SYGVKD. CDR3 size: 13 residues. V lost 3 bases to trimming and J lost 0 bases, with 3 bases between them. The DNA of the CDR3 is TGTGCCATCAGTGACAGCTCCTACAATGAGCAGTTCTTC. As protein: CAISDSSYNEQFF.

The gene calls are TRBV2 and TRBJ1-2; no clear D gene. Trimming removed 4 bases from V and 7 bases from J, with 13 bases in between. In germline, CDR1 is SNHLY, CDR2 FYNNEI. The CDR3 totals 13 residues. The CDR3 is CASSGIRAGGYTF. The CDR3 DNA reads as TGTGCCAGCAGTGGGATTCGAGCGGGTGGCTACACCTTC.

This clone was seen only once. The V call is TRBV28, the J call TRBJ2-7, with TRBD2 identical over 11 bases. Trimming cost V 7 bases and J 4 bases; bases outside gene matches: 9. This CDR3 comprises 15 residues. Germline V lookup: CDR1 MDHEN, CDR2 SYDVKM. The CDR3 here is CASTLGGTSGYEQYF. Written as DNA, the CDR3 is TGTGCCAGCACCCTAGGTGGGACTAGCGGATACGAGCAGTACTTC.

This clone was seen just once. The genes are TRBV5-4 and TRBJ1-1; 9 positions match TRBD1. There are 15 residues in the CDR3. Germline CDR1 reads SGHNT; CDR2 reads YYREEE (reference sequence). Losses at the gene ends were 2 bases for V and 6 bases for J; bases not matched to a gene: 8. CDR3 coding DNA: TGTGCCAGCAGCTTTACAGGGGGCGATAGGGCTGAAGCTTTCTTT. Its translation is CASSFTGGDRAEAFF.

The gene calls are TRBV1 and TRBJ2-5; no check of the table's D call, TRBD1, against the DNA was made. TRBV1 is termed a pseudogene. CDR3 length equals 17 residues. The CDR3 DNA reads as TGCACCAGCAGCCAGGCTTCGACAGGTAAAGGGCAAGAGACCCAGTACTTC. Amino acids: CTSSQASTGKGQETQYF.

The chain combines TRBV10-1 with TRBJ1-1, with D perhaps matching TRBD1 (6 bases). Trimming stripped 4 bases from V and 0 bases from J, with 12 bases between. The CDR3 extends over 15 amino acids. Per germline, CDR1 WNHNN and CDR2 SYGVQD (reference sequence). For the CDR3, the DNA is TGCGCCAGCAGTGTGGCCGGGACAATGAACACTGAAGCTTTCTTT. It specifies CASSVAGTMNTEAFF.